The rows below give T cell receptor beta chains drawn from one sample of a study of OX40 agonist ivuxolimab in advanced cancers. Assay: immunoSEQ multiplex PCR; the TCRdb copy retains only in-frame clones and omits some. The profile shows 84,000 or so clones, 94% of them singletons. Sequenced material: CD4+ or CD8+ T cells sorted from blood, taken in a trial of the OX40 agonist ivuxolimab. The receptors were sampled from an adult with an advanced solid tumor such as melanoma, head and neck, liver or kidney cancer. Both conserved end residues are part of each CDR3. A D gene is named only where the DNA matches it firmly. Clone size is shown for a subset of rows, as once, few, many or a class of expanded clone.

.	TRBJ2-2	.	TRBV4-3	CASSQDGGPGELFF	TGCGCCAGCAGCCAAGACGGAGGGCCCGGGGAGCTGTTTTTT
.	TRBJ1-1	.	TRBV10-3	CAISALGDTEAFF	TGTGCCATCAGTGCGCTGGGAGACACTGAAGCTTTCTTT
TRBD1	TRBJ2-7	.	TRBV6-5	CASSYGDRSAYEQYF	TGTGCCAGCAGTTACGGGGACAGGAGCGCCTACGAGCAGTACTTC
TRBD2	TRBJ2-3	.	TRBV9	CASSVEGGRATDTQYF	TGTGCCAGCAGCGTAGAAGGCGGGAGAGCCACAGATACGCAGTATTTT
TRBD1	TRBJ2-1	.	TRBV7-3	CASSSGTGNYNEQFF	TGTGCCAGCAGCTCGGGGACAGGAAACTACAATGAGCAGTTCTTC
TRBD1	TRBJ1-5	.	TRBV28	CASSPNPRTGWHQPQHF	TGTGCCAGCAGTCCGAACCCCCGGACAGGGTGGCATCAGCCCCAGCATTTT
TRBD2	TRBJ2-7	.	TRBV7-2	CASSLAPSGDHKWYF	TGTGCCAGCAGCTTAGCTCCTAGCGGGGACCATAAATGGTACTTC
TRBD1	TRBJ1-2	once	TRBV13	CASSPGQTYGYTF	TGTGCCAGCAGCCCGGGACAGACCTATGGCTACACCTTC
.	TRBJ2-7	.	TRBV11-2	CASSFVASVSYEQYF	TGTGCCAGCAGCTTTGTTGCGTCAGTCTCCTACGAGCAGTACTTC
TRBD2	TRBJ2-7	.	TRBV4-3	CASSQDASGSYYEQYF	TGCGCCAGCAGCCAAGACGCTAGCGGGAGTTACTACGAGCAGTACTTC
.	TRBJ1-1	.	TRBV2	CASSDYDTEAFF	TGTGCCAGCAGCGACTACGACACTGAAGCTTTCTTT
.	TRBJ2-7	.	TRBV4-3	CASSHRGGEQYF	TGCGCCAGCAGCCATAGGGGGGGGGAGCAGTACTTC
.	TRBJ1-5	.	TRBV13	CASSPGTDPAAQHF	TGTGCCAGCAGCCCCGGGACTGATCCAGCCGCCCAGCATTTT
.	TRBJ2-3	.	TRBV10-3	CAISESLGARTDTQYF	TGTGCCATCAGTGAGTCTTTAGGGGCCCGCACAGATACGCAGTATTTT
.	TRBJ2-7	.	TRBV5-8	CASSPVLWLSRTYEQYF	TGTGCCAGCAGCCCGGTTCTATGGCTTTCTCGTACCTACGAGCAGTACTTC
TRBD2	TRBJ2-5	.	TRBV27	CASSSGTSGSETQYF	TGTGCCAGCAGTTCCGGGACTAGCGGGAGTGAGACCCAGTACTTC
TRBD2	TRBJ2-7	few	TRBV11-3	CASSSRRGGCEQYF	TGTGCCAGCAGCTCCCGGCGGGGGGGCTGCGAGCAGTACTTC
TRBD2	TRBJ2-1	once	TRBV9	CASSEGGSSYNEQFF	TGTGCCAGCAGCGAAGGCGGGAGTAGTTACAATGAGCAGTTCTTC
TRBD2	TRBJ2-7	.	TRBV4-3	CASSQDLAGGHYEQYF	TGCGCCAGCAGCCAAGATTTAGCGGGAGGACACTACGAGCAGTACTTC
.	TRBJ2-5	.	TRBV9	CASSLRPEYF	TGTGCCAGCAGCCTCCGCCCGGAGTACTTC
TRBD1	TRBJ2-2	.	TRBV7-8	CASSPWTGKSFGELFF	TGTGCCAGCAGTCCCTGGACAGGGAAAAGTTTCGGGGAGCTGTTTTTT
.	TRBJ1-2	.	TRBV7-8	CASSFGTYGYTF	TGTGCCAGCAGCTTCGGGACCTATGGCTACACCTTC
TRBD2	TRBJ2-3	.	TRBV7-2	CASSLVVLPLADEGNAQYF	TGTGCCAGCAGCTTAGTTGTTCTCCCACTAGCGGACGAGGGGAACGCGCAGTATTTT
TRBD1	TRBJ1-3	.	TRBV9	CASSVGDRSPSIYF	TGTGCCAGCAGCGTAGGGGACAGGTCCCCTTCCATATATTTT
TRBD1	TRBJ2-5	.	TRBV30	CAWSWMGAGGLGETQYF	TGTGCCTGGAGTTGGATGGGGGCAGGGGGTTTGGGAGAGACCCAGTACTTC
.	TRBJ2-1	.	TRBV5-1	CASSFIWESSYNEQFF	TGCGCCAGCAGCTTTATTTGGGAGAGCTCCTACAATGAGCAGTTCTTC
TRBD1	TRBJ2-7	.	TRBV5-6	CASSGRTGARAYEQYF	TGTGCCAGCAGCGGCCGAACAGGGGCACGCGCCTACGAGCAGTACTTC
TRBD1	TRBJ1-4	.	TRBV7-9	CASSSGQGNEKLFF	TGTGCCAGCAGTTCGGGACAGGGAAATGAAAAACTGTTTTTT
TRBD2	TRBJ2-7	.	TRBV27	CASSSGGTALYEQYF	TGTGCCAGCAGTTCCGGGGGGACCGCTCTGTACGAGCAGTACTTC
TRBD1	TRBJ2-7	.	TRBV19	CASRGQDTYEQYF	TGTGCCAGTAGGGGACAGGATACCTACGAGCAGTACTTC
TRBD1	TRBJ2-7	.	TRBV4-3	CASSAGTGVLYEQYF	TGCGCCAGCAGCGCCGGGACAGGGGTATTGTACGAGCAGTACTTC
.	TRBJ2-1	.	TRBV29-1	CSETEGGEQFF	TGCAGCGAAACCGAGGGGGGTGAGCAGTTCTTC
.	TRBJ2-7	.	TRBV6-5	CASSSTAYPFYEQYF	TGTGCCAGCAGTTCGACAGCTTACCCATTCTACGAGCAGTACTTC
.	TRBJ1-4	.	TRBV5-1	CASRRDRTTNEKLFF	TGCGCCAGCAGACGAGACAGGACAACTAATGAAAAACTGTTTTTT
.	TRBJ1-1	.	TRBV4-1	CASSLDGTPTEAFF	TGCGCCAGCAGCCTCGACGGGACCCCCACTGAAGCTTTCTTT
TRBD1	TRBJ2-7	once	TRBV7-8	CASSPDRGRSHEQYF	TGTGCCAGCAGCCCAGACAGGGGGCGCTCCCACGAGCAGTACTTC
.	TRBJ2-7	.	TRBV18	CASSPQTLGILPSYEQYF	TGTGCCAGCTCACCACAGACACTGGGGATTCTCCCCTCCTACGAGCAGTACTTC
TRBD1	TRBJ2-7	once	TRBV6-5	CASSYSHRGHEQYF	TGTGCCAGCAGTTACTCTCACAGGGGCCACGAGCAGTACTTC
TRBD1	TRBJ2-7	.	TRBV6-1	CASSNDRDSSYEQYF	TGTGCCAGCAGTAACGACCGGGACAGCTCCTACGAGCAGTACTTC
.	TRBJ2-5	once	TRBV11-2	CASSRALAQGDQETQYF	TGTGCCAGCAGCAGGGCGCTAGCGCAAGGCGACCAAGAGACCCAGTACTTC
.	TRBJ1-3	.	TRBV7-9	CASSFSLGNTIYF	TGTGCCAGCAGCTTCTCGCTTGGAAACACCATATATTTT
.	TRBJ1-1	.	TRBV28	CASSLQGREAFF	TGTGCCAGCAGTCTGCAGGGCAGAGAAGCTTTCTTT
.	TRBJ2-7	.	TRBV18	CASSPDSIEQYF	TGTGCCAGCTCACCAGACAGTATTGAGCAGTACTTC